This is a list of T cell receptor beta chains from one sample in a study of blood T cell repertoires in COVID-19. The protocol was immunoSEQ multiplex PCR, while the TCRdb copy is restricted to in-frame clones and leaves out a portion. The data hold some 300,000 clones, with about nine tenths observed a single time. Sample: peripheral blood. Source of these receptors: a woman aged 30 to 39 who had recovered from COVID-19. Both conserved end residues are part of each CDR3. The order of the fields is J gene, clone size, D gene, V gene, CDR3 DNA, CDR3 protein. A D gene is named only where the DNA matches it firmly. Part of the rows lack a size; the others show once, few, many or a class for expanded clones.

TRBJ2-3,once,TRBD2,TRBV29-1,TGCAGCAAAAAACTAGCGGTGGTTGTGGATACGCAGTATTTT,CSKKLAVVVDTQYF
TRBJ1-2,.,.,TRBV28,TGTGCCAGCAGTTCGCAGGGTAAAGATTATGGCTACACCTTC,CASSSQGKDYGYTF
TRBJ1-2,.,TRBD1,TRBV9,TGTGCCAGCAGCCCGGTCAGGGGGCGGAACTATGGCTACACCTTC,CASSPVRGRNYGYTF
TRBJ1-5,.,TRBD1,TRBV6-2/TRBV6-3,TGTGCCAGCAGTTACCCGGGACAGGGCGATAGCAATCAGCCCCAGCATTTT,CASSYPGQGDSNQPQHF
TRBJ1-1,.,.,TRBV5-1,TGCGCCAGCAGCTTCCACACAAACACTGAAGCTTTCTTT,CASSFHTNTEAFF
TRBJ2-2,.,.,TRBV7-9,TGTGCCAGCAGCTTATATGAGGTCGGGGAGCTGTTTTTT,CASSLYEVGELFF
TRBJ1-2,.,.,TRBV5-4,TGTGCCAGCAGCCCCAGGACAGCTTATGGCTACACCTTC,CASSPRTAYGYTF
TRBJ2-5,.,TRBD1,TRBV10-3,TGTGCCATCAAAGGGACAGGAGAAGAGACCCAGTACTTC,CAIKGTGEETQYF
TRBJ2-5,.,TRBD1,TRBV6-1,TGTGCCAGCAGTGCGCGATGGACAGGGAACAACCAAGAGACCCAGTACTTC,CASSARWTGNNQETQYF
TRBJ1-4,.,.,TRBV19,TGTGCCAGTAGTAGCCAGGGGAGTTCGACTAATGAAAAACTGTTTTTT,CASSSQGSSTNEKLFF
TRBJ1-2,.,.,TRBV19,TGTGCCACCTGGTGGAGTTATGGCTACACCTTC,CATWWSYGYTF
TRBJ1-2,.,.,TRBV4-3,TGCGCGCCAGCAGCCTCCCCCCCAGGGATTCCTTCCCTCCCAGCCTTC,CAPAASPPGIPSLPAF
TRBJ2-3,.,.,TRBV6-2/TRBV6-3,TGTGCCAGCAGCCCCAGGGGTGGAGGCACAGATACGCAGTATTTT,CASSPRGGGTDTQYF
TRBJ2-3,.,TRBD2,TRBV28,TGTGCCAGCAGTTTAATCGGGGGGTCGGGCACAGATACGCAGTATTTT,CASSLIGGSGTDTQYF
TRBJ1-3,.,.,TRBV29-1,TGCAGCGTCCTAAACCGTGAGACACCACCTGGAGGGGGAAACACCATATATTTT,CSVLNRETPPGGGNTIYF
TRBJ2-5,.,.,TRBV7-9,TGTGCCAGCAGCTTAGCTCCAGAAGAGACCCAGTACTTC,CASSLAPEETQYF